A selection of T cell receptor beta chains follows, all from one sample in a study of CD8 T cells in ankylosing spondylitis. TCRdb reprocessed the 5' RACE reads via MiXCR and lists one record per CDR3 protein. This sample carries 350,000 to 450,000 distinct CDR3 sequences, 20% to 25% of them seen once, and the ten largest clones take around 13%. Material for sequencing was blood, either unsorted or a sorted T cell fraction (not recorded which). Every receptor here comes from a male donor with ankylosing spondylitis or in good health (not recorded which). CDR3s include the opening cysteine and the closing phenylalanine or tryptophan. D genes are given only for firm matches. Size is stated for part of the rows, as once, few or many counts, or as a class when the clone is expanded.

DNA: TGTGCCACGAGTGGGACAGGGAGCTTAGATACGCAGTATTTT
CDR3: CATSGTGSLDTQYF
D: TRBD1
J: TRBJ2-3
V: TRBV7-9
size: few

DNA: TGTGCCAGCAGCTTATTGCAGACCTACGAGCAGTACTTC
CDR3: CASSLLQTYEQYF
D: .
J: TRBJ2-7
V: TRBV11-2
size: .

DNA: TGTGCCAGCAGCCCCCGGGGGGGAGGGGCCCTCGTCTCAGATACGCAGTATTTT
CDR3: CASSPRGGGALVSDTQYF
D: TRBD2
J: TRBJ2-3
V: TRBV7-8
size: few

DNA: TGTGCCACCAGCAGAGACACCGGGACAGGGGGGGGCTACGAGCAGTACTTC
CDR3: CATSRDTGTGGGYEQYF
D: TRBD1
J: TRBJ2-7
V: TRBV15
size: few

DNA: TGTGCCAGCAGCTTAATCCCCGGTGGCACCGGGGAGCTGTTTTTT
CDR3: CASSLIPGGTGELFF
D: .
J: TRBJ2-2
V: TRBV7-9
size: .

DNA: TGTGCCAGCAGCTTGTTCCAGCCCAATGAGCAGTTCTTC
CDR3: CASSLFQPNEQFF
D: .
J: TRBJ2-1
V: TRBV7-2
size: .

DNA: TGTGCCAGCAACCCCCCAGAATCCTCCTACGAGCAGTACTTC
CDR3: CASNPPESSYEQYF
D: .
J: TRBJ2-7
V: TRBV7-9
size: .

DNA: TGCAGCATGGCCAGAACTCGCACAGATACGCAGTATTTT
CDR3: CSMARTRTDTQYF
D: .
J: TRBJ2-3
V: TRBV20-1
size: .

DNA: TGTGCCAGCAGCCCCCCTTATTTGGCAGATACGCAGTATTTT
CDR3: CASSPPYLADTQYF
D: .
J: TRBJ2-3
V: TRBV7-9
size: few

DNA: TGCAGTGCGATTAGAGGGCTCGGGTACGAGCAGTACTTC
CDR3: CSAIRGLGYEQYF
D: .
J: TRBJ2-7
V: TRBV20-1
size: .

DNA: TGTGCCAGCAGCTTAAGCTTTGTACAGGGTGTGAGGAATGAGCAGTTCTTC
CDR3: CASSLSFVQGVRNEQFF
D: .
J: TRBJ2-1
V: TRBV7-8
size: .

DNA: TGTGCCAGCAGCCCGACGAGGACCCCAATCACAGGTCCCTCCTACGAGCAGTACTTC
CDR3: CASSPTRTPITGPSYEQYF
D: .
J: TRBJ2-7
V: TRBV3-1
size: .

DNA: TGTGCCAGCAGTTTCGGAACAGTCTCTGGGGCCAACGTCCTGACTTTC
CDR3: CASSFGTVSGANVLTF
D: .
J: TRBJ2-6
V: TRBV28
size: .

DNA: TGCAGCGTTGAGACGTCCGGAGGGACTAGCTCGGACGAGCAGTACTTC
CDR3: CSVETSGGTSSDEQYF
D: TRBD2
J: TRBJ2-7
V: TRBV29-1
size: few

DNA: TGTGCCAGCAGCCAAGCAGGCCAGGGGGTGAGAAATGAGCAGTTCTTC
CDR3: CASSQAGQGVRNEQFF
D: TRBD1
J: TRBJ2-1
V: TRBV14
size: few

DNA: TGTGCCAGCAGCACAGGACAGGGCGAATACTTC
CDR3: CASSTGQGEYF
D: TRBD1
J: TRBJ2-4
V: TRBV5-5
size: .

DNA: TGTGCCAGCAGCTTCGCACGGACAGGGGCCCAAGAGACCCAGTACTTC
CDR3: CASSFARTGAQETQYF
D: TRBD1
J: TRBJ2-5
V: TRBV3-1
size: few

DNA: TGCGCCAGCAGCTTGGGGGTGACTATCAGTCGGGGGCCAGAGACCCAGTACTTC
CDR3: CASSLGVTISRGPETQYF
D: .
J: TRBJ2-5
V: TRBV5-1
size: few

DNA: TGTGCCACCAGCAGAGATCGGGGGCAGGGGGCGCGCACCGGGGAGCTGTTTTTT
CDR3: CATSRDRGQGARTGELFF
D: TRBD1
J: TRBJ2-2
V: TRBV15
size: few

DNA: TGTGCCAGCAGTCCTTCCCCGACAGCCCTTGGGGCCCAGTACTTC
CDR3: CASSPSPTALGAQYF
D: .
J: TRBJ2-5
V: TRBV12-3/TRBV12-4
size: few

DNA: TGTGCCAGCAGTTTGGGACCGGGACAGGGGGCCTACGAGCAGTACTTC
CDR3: CASSLGPGQGAYEQYF
D: TRBD1
J: TRBJ2-7
V: TRBV6-5
size: .

DNA: TGTGCCACCGGGACAGCCACCTACAATGAGCAGTTCTTC
CDR3: CATGTATYNEQFF
D: TRBD1
J: TRBJ2-1
V: TRBV24-1
size: .

DNA: TGTGCCAGCAGCGGGAGGGACAGCAACTACGAGCAGTACTTC
CDR3: CASSGRDSNYEQYF
D: .
J: TRBJ2-7
V: TRBV9
size: .

DNA: TGCAGTGCTAGCCCCTTAGTCAGCGGATCCTACGAGCAGTACTTC
CDR3: CSASPLVSGSYEQYF
D: .
J: TRBJ2-7
V: TRBV20-1
size: few

DNA: TGTGCCAGCAGCTTGGCGGACAGCCACTACGAGCAGTACTTC
CDR3: CASSLADSHYEQYF
D: .
J: TRBJ2-7
V: TRBV7-9
size: .

DNA: TGTGCCAGCAGCCAAGAGCTGGTTCCCGGGGAGCTGTTTTTT
CDR3: CASSQELVPGELFF
D: .
J: TRBJ2-2
V: TRBV3-1
size: .

DNA: TGTGCCAGCAGTTGGGGGACGGCCTACGAGCAGTACTTC
CDR3: CASSWGTAYEQYF
D: .
J: TRBJ2-7
V: TRBV6-5
size: few

DNA: TGTGCCAGCAGTTTCCTGCCCAAAACAGATACGCAGTATTTT
CDR3: CASSFLPKTDTQYF
D: .
J: TRBJ2-3
V: TRBV27
size: .

DNA: TGTGCCAGCAGCTTAGGTTGGGGACAGTCACAAGAGACCCAGTACTTC
CDR3: CASSLGWGQSQETQYF
D: TRBD1
J: TRBJ2-5
V: TRBV11-2
size: few

DNA: TGTGCCATCAGTGAAATTGGGACACCTATCACCGGGGAGCTGTTTTTT
CDR3: CAISEIGTPITGELFF
D: .
J: TRBJ2-2
V: TRBV10-3
size: .

DNA: TGTGCCAGCAGCTCCCCCGGGCAGCAGTTCTTC
CDR3: CASSSPGQQFF
D: .
J: TRBJ2-1
V: TRBV11-2
size: few